This entry lists 24 T cell receptor beta chains sequenced from one sample in a study of post-analysis software for immune sequencing data (dated by TCRdb to 2013 to 2016). What the work shows at the level of the full study, not this receptor alone: Patients showed significantly higher frequencies than controls for about 5 TRBV segments, among them TRBV5-6, TRBV5-1 and TRBV20-1.

These receptors are not linked to any known antigen. Libraries were built with PCR. Sequencing was performed on an Illumina HiSeq 2500. To reduce PCR and sequencing biases, unique molecular identifiers were incorporated into the TCR beta cDNA libraries. TCRdb's own reprocessing of the public reads used fastp at Q25 and MiXCR and kept productive beta chains. A single entry per CDR3 protein holds the most common genes and DNA from its merged rows. The sample has approximately 400,000 distinct CDR3 sequences on record, approximately 38% of them singletons. The ten largest clones represent 10% to 15% of the sample. Sequenced material: blood. The receptors originated from a girl aged 5-17 years with multiple sclerosis.

The chain combines TRBV10-3 with TRBJ2-5, with TRBD1 matching 9 bases. Germline trimming cut 8 bases from V and 4 bases from J; bases unmatched to any gene: 5. The CDR3 runs 13 residues. The germline CDR1 and CDR2 sequences are ENHRY and SYGVKD. CDR3 in amino acids: CAISGTGRETQYF. DNA for the CDR3: TGTGCCATCTCCGGGACAGGGCGAGAGACCCAGTACTTC.

The chain links TRBV4-1 to TRBJ2-1, with D tentatively TRBD1 (6 bases). The CDR3 sequence is 14 residues long. CDR1 is MGHRA and CDR2 is YSYEKL in the germline V gene. Deletions cut 3 bases from V and 4 bases from J, with 10 bases between. Written as DNA, the CDR3 is TGCGCCAGCAGCCATCAGGGGCGATACAATGAGCAGTTCTTC. It codes for CASSHQGRYNEQFF.

This clonotype was seen only a few times. This rearrangement joins TRBV5-5 to TRBJ2-1, with TRBD1 identical over 9 bases. The junction had 4 bases not matched to a gene; V was cut back by 0 bases and J by 0 bases. This CDR3 spans 17 amino acids. Germline CDR1 reads SGHKS; CDR2 reads YYEKEE (reference sequence). The CDR3 DNA sequence: TGTGCCAGCAGCTTGGGACAGGGGGAAAGCTCCTACAATGAGCAGTTCTTC. Translated: CASSLGQGESSYNEQFF.

CDR3 coding DNA: TGTGCCATCAAGGGGGCCTTCGGCACAGATACGCAGTATTTT. Protein sequence: CAIKGAFGTDTQYF. The chain has TRBV10-3 and TRBJ2-3; 7 nucleotides align to TRBD1. This CDR3 region has 14 residues. CDR1 and CDR2 from the germline V gene are ENHRY and SYGVKD. J was trimmed by 1 base and V by 7 bases; bases with no gene match: 5.

The CDR3 is CASSLGGQSEAFF. The CDR3 nucleotides read TGCGCCAGCAGCCTGGGAGGACAGTCTGAAGCTTTCTTT. The chain links TRBV5-1 to TRBJ1-1; D is possibly TRBD1 (6 bases). The CDR3 loop spans 13 amino acids. V was cut by 4 bases and J by 6 bases, with 13 bases left in between. CDR1 SGHRS and CDR2 YFSETQ come from the germline V gene.

The chain couples TRBV27 to TRBJ2-1, with D unclear. Trimming stripped 5 bases from V and 4 bases from J, with 15 bases between. Germline V gene sequence: CDR1 MNHEY, CDR2 SMNVEV (reference sequence). The CDR3 is 15 amino acids. The CDR3 region has the DNA TGTGCCAGCAGTCAGACTCTCTTGGGGTACAATGAGCAGTTCTTC. The encoded protein is CASSQTLLGYNEQFF.

This clonotype has just a few counts. V gene TRBV25-1 combines with J gene TRBJ2-5; D could derive from TRBD1 or TRBD2 (5 bases each). The CDR3 sequence is 13 residues long. From germline, CDR1 is MGHDK and CDR2 SYGVNS. Trimming took 8 bases from V and 11 from J, leaving 21 bases between them. This CDR3 reads CASGDPVHQEQYF. The CDR3 nucleotides read TGTGCCAGCGGGGACCCTGTTCACCAAGAGCAGTACTTC.

The rearrangement links TRBV12-3 or TRBV12-4 to TRBJ1-1; TRBD1 matches 9 bases. Germline trimming cut 7 bases from V and 7 bases from J; bases unmatched to any gene: 7. CDR3 length: 13 amino acids. The DNA for the CDR3 is TGTGCCAGCATCCTACAGGGGGCAGGTGAAGCTTTCTTT. Protein sequence: CASILQGAGEAFF.

The rearrangement uses TRBV12-3 or TRBV12-4 and TRBJ1-2; D is uncertain. CDR3 length: 14 amino acids. Trimming stripped 2 bases from V and 8 bases from J, with 15 bases between. CDR3 DNA sequence: TGTGCCAGCAGTTTAATAGTCGAGACCTACGGCTACACCTTC. Translation: CASSLIVETYGYTF.

This clonotype was counted only a few times. The chain uses TRBV18 and TRBJ2-7; D is perhaps TRBD1 (6 bases). The germline V and J ends were trimmed by 5 bases and 2 bases, with 10 bases remaining between them. Germline assignment: CDR1 KGHSH and CDR2 LQKENI. The length of the CDR3 is 13 residues. The CDR3 loop reads CASSVGQPYEQYF. Written as DNA, the CDR3 is TGTGCCAGCTCAGTCGGACAGCCCTACGAGCAGTACTTC.

The J gene is TRBJ2-1, the V gene TRBV5-1; the D is unclear. The CDR3 is 14 amino acids. Germline values: CDR1 SGHRS, CDR2 YFSETQ. The V end was cut by 7 bases, the J end by 0 bases, with 11 bases between. CDR3 sequence reads: CASHPGDSYNEQFF. CDR3 DNA: TGCGCCAGCCACCCCGGCGACTCCTACAATGAGCAGTTCTTC.

This chain connects TRBV5-1 to TRBJ2-3; the match to TRBD2 covers 7 bases. The CDR3 runs 15 residues. Germline CDR1 is SGHRS and CDR2 is YFSETQ. Trimming took 1 base from V and 0 from J; bases not matched to a gene: 2. The DNA of the CDR3 is TGCGCCAGCAGCTTGTACGGGGGGAGCACAGATACGCAGTATTTT. Encoded protein: CASSLYGGSTDTQYF.

This clonotype was observed a few times. V usage is TRBV7-3 and J usage is TRBJ2-1; 8 bases match TRBD2. Germline V gives CDR1 SGHTA, CDR2 FQGTGA. CDR3 length equals 18 residues. With V trimmed by 1 base and J by 7 bases, 15 bases remained unmatched. The DNA for the CDR3 is TGTGCCAGCAGCTTAAGGGGGGCAGCGGGGGCTCTAGGGAATGAGCAGTTCTTC. This translates into CASSLRGAAGALGNEQFF.

The chain is built from TRBV20-1 and TRBJ1-6; 8 bases map to TRBD1. With 6 bases clipped from V and 7 bases from J, the junction kept 5 bases outside the gene matches. CDR1 and CDR2 (germline): DFQATT, SNEGSKA (reference sequence). The CDR3 contains 13 residues. CDR3 amino acids: CSAVQGENSPLHF. CDR3 DNA sequence: TGCAGTGCAGTACAGGGGGAAAATTCACCCCTCCACTTT.

The chain has TRBV20-1 and TRBJ1-2, with TRBD1 as a possible D gene (5 bases). V shed 0 bases and J shed 6 bases, with 11 bases lying between them. CDR1 is DFQATT and CDR2 is SNEGSKA in the germline V gene (reference sequence). The CDR3 loop spans 13 amino acids. The CDR3 sequence is CSARDSGFNGYTF. Here the CDR3 DNA reads TGCAGTGCTAGAGATTCAGGGTTCAATGGCTACACCTTC.

Only a few counts were recorded for this clonotype. The chain combines TRBV5-1 with TRBJ2-5; TRBD1 matches 7 bases. The CDR3 covers 15 residues. With V trimmed by 4 bases and J by 2 bases, 8 bases remained unmatched. Per germline, CDR1 SGHRS and CDR2 YFSETQ. The CDR3 is CASSIFGTVQETQYF. CDR3 sequence (DNA): TGCGCCAGCAGCATATTCGGGACAGTACAAGAGACCCAGTACTTC.

This chain joins TRBV6-1 and TRBJ1-2; D may be TRBD1 (5 bases). From germline, CDR1 is MNHNS and CDR2 SASEGT. CDR3 size: 16 residues. Trimming shortened V by 1 base and J by 8 bases, and 20 bases separated the two germline ends. This chain's CDR3 is CASSEVAQAGSSGYTF. The DNA of the CDR3 is TGTGCCAGCAGTGAAGTTGCACAGGCCGGTTCGAGCGGCTACACCTTC.

About this clonotype itself: This may stem from a read error, because a much larger clone lies one nucleotide away. The chain uses TRBV11-2 and TRBJ2-4; no firm D call. The better agreement between TRBJ2-7 and the DNA end casts doubt on the J call. The CDR3 covers 11 residues. The germline V gene has CDR1 SGHAT and CDR2 FQNNGV. Written as DNA, the CDR3 is TGTGCCAGCAGCTCAATCTACGAGCAGTACTTC. Amino acids: CASSSIYEQYF.

This clonotype was seen more than once but under ten times. This rearrangement joins TRBV7-2 to TRBJ2-7, with D possibly being TRBD1 (6 bases). The V gene's germline CDR1 is SGHTA and CDR2 FQGNSA. The CDR3 has 14 amino acids. V was trimmed by 5 bases and J by 1 base, leaving 12 bases between them. The CDR3 region is CASSPEGGSYEQYF. DNA for the CDR3: TGTGCCAGCAGCCCAGAAGGGGGTTCCTACGAGCAGTACTTC.

CDR3 in amino acids: CASSHVDRRNTEAFF. The CDR3 nucleotides are TGTGCCAGCAGCCATGTTGACAGGAGGAACACTGAAGCTTTCTTT. V usage is TRBV4-2 and J usage is TRBJ1-1; weak D call: TRBD1 (6 bases). This CDR3 contains 15 residues. Trimming left V 3 bases short and J 1 base short, with 12 bases between. The germline CDR1 and CDR2 sequences are LGHNA and YNFKEQ.

The chain links TRBV19 to TRBJ2-1; 15 nucleotides agree with TRBD2. Germline V gene sequence: CDR1 LNHDA, CDR2 SQIVND (reference sequence). The CDR3 has 17 amino acids. Trimming at V came to 5 bases and at J to 10 bases, leaving 12 bases not matched to a gene. The CDR3 nucleotides are TGTGCCAGTAGTCCAAGGACTAGCGGGGGGGCTCCCTGGGAGCAGTTCTTC. Translating gives CASSPRTSGGAPWEQFF.

There are a few counts of this clonotype. V gene TRBV7-2 combines with J gene TRBJ2-5; a weak D match, TRBD2 (5 bases). Trimming removed 1 base at V and 4 bases at J, with 13 bases between. This CDR3 spans 15 amino acids. Per the germline V gene, CDR1 is SGHTA and CDR2 is FQGNSA. CDR3 sequence: CASSLVGGLGETQYF. Here the CDR3 DNA reads TGTGCCAGCAGCTTAGTGGGCGGGCTAGGAGAGACCCAGTACTTC.

This clonotype came up a few times. The rearrangement links TRBV2 to TRBJ1-2, with 10 bases matching TRBD1. The CDR3 extends over 13 amino acids. J gave up 7 bases and V 1 base, and 0 bases lay outside the gene matches. Germline V CDR1 and CDR2: SNHLY, FYNNEI. The CDR3 bases are TGTGCCAGCAGTGAAGGGACAGGGGGTGGCTACACCTTC. Translated: CASSEGTGGGYTF.

This CDR3 reads CASSTGSLKYEQYF. The CDR3 DNA reads as TGTGCCAGCAGTACCGGGTCCTTAAAGTACGAGCAGTACTTC. This rearrangement joins TRBV6-1 to TRBJ2-7, with D unclear. V lost 5 bases and J 4 bases, leaving 15 bases between the germline ends. Looked up from germline, CDR1 is MNHNS and CDR2 is SASEGT. The CDR3 consists of 14 residues.